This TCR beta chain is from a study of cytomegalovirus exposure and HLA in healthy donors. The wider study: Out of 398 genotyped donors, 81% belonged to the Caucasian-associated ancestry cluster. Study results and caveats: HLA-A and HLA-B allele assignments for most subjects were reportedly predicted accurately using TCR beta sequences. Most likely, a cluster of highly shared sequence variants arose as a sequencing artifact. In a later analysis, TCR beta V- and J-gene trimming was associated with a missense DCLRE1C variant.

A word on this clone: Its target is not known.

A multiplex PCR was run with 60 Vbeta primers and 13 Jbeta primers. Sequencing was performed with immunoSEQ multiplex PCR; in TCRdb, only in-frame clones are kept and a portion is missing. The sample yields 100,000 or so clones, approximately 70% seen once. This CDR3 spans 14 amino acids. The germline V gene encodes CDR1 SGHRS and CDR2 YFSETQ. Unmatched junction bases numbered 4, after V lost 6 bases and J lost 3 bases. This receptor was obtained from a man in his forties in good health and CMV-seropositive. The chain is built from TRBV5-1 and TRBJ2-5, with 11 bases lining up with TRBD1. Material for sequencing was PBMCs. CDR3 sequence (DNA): TGCGCCAGCAACGCGGGACAGGGGGAAGAGACCCAGTACTTC. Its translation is CASNAGQGEETQYF.